This T cell receptor beta chain comes out of a study of early T cells in non-severe SARS-CoV-2 infection. In the study overall: Chains stayed unpaired after sequencing of bulk RNA from unsorted whole blood.

TCRdb independently ran MiXCR on the 5' RACE reads; one entry per CDR3 protein. Counted here are tens of thousands of distinct CDR3 sequences, around 17% occurring once; the ten biggest clones make up 5.1%. As to this clonotype: What it binds is not known.

This CDR3 contains 14 residues. Trimming took off 0 bases at V and 0 bases at J, with 4 bases between the two ends. CDR1 and CDR2 from the germline V gene are SGHVS and FNYEAQ. General study findings and limits: A preference for anti-spike CD8 responses marked VDJdb matching, which missed private and CD4 specificities.

The material sequenced was whole blood, taken at baseline. This clonotype originated in an adult who was a healthcare worker with PCR-confirmed SARS-CoV-2 infection or an uninfected control (not recorded which). V gene TRBV7-6 combines with J gene TRBJ2-3; D uncertain. CDR3 in amino acids: CASSLAISTDTQYF. CDR3 DNA sequence: TGTGCCAGCAGCTTAGCTATTAGCACAGATACGCAGTATTTT.